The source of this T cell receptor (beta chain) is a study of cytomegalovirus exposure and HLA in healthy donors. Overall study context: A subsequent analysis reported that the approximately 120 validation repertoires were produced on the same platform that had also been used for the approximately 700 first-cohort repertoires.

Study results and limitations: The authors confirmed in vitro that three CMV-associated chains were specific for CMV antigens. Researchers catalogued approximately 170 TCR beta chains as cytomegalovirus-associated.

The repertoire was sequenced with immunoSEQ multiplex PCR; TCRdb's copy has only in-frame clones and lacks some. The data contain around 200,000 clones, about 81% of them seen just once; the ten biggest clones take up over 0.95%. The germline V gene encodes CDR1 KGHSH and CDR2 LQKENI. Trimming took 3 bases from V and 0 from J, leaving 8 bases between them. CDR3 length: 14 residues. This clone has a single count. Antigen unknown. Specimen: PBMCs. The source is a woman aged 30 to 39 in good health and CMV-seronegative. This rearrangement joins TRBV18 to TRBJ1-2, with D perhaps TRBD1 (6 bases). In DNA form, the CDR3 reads TGTGCCAGCTCACCGCGGACAGCTAACTATGGCTACACCTTC. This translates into CASSPRTANYGYTF.